This entry lists 13 T cell receptor beta chains sequenced from one sample in a study of T cells in Graves' hyperthyroidism and ophthalmopathy. Amplification targeted TCR beta CDR3 regions from RNA transcripts. An initial round of RT-PCR targeting the TCR CDR3 relied on the HTBI primer set. TCRdb itself ran the multiplex PCR reads through MiXCR, one entry per CDR3 protein. The sample has roughly 800,000 distinct CDR3 sequences; roughly 40% are singletons. The sequencing sample was made of blood. The receptors shown here come from a man aged 18 to 29 with Graves' hyperthyroidism.

This clonotype was counted at least ten times. The chain is built from TRBV7-6 and TRBJ2-5, with 9 nucleotides matching TRBD1. The trim removed 9 bases at V and 5 bases at J, leaving 13 bases unmatched. The CDR3 runs to 15 residues. Germline assignment: CDR1 SGHVS and CDR2 FNYEAQ. The CDR3 reads CASINPGQGDETQYF. As DNA, the CDR3 is TGTGCCAGTATCAATCCGGGACAGGGAGACGAGACCCAGTACTTC.

This clonotype has just a few counts. This chain links TRBV7-9 with TRBJ1-4; 7 nucleotides line up with TRBD1. After removal of 5 bases from V and 4 bases from J, the junction contained 10 bases not matched to a gene. Germline CDR1 and CDR2: SEHNR and FQNEAQ (reference sequence). The CDR3 contains 16 residues. The CDR3, as DNA: TGTGCCAGCAGCCGGGGGGACAGACTATTTAATGAAAAACTGTTTTTT. It is translated as CASSRGDRLFNEKLFF.

This clonotype was recorded a few times. The chain is built from TRBV7-9 and TRBJ1-3; TRBD1 agrees at 7 bases. Germline CDR1 reads SEHNR; CDR2 reads FQNEAQ (reference sequence). The length of the CDR3 is 16 residues. V shed 5 bases and J 0 bases; nucleotides not matched to a gene: 7. The DNA of the CDR3 is TGTGCCAGCAGCCCACCAGGGGGAGACTCTGGAAACACCATATATTTT. As protein: CASSPPGGDSGNTIYF.

This clonotype showed up just a few times. The rearrangement links TRBV6-5 to TRBJ1-4; no clear D. Germline values: CDR1 MNHEY, CDR2 SVGAGI. Trimming pared 6 bases from V and 8 bases from J, leaving 13 bases between. The CDR3 has 13 amino acids. The CDR3 nucleotides are TGTGCCAGCAGCCCTGGGAGCGGCGAAAAACTGTTTTTT. It codes for CASSPGSGEKLFF.

The chain joins TRBV6-1 to TRBJ2-7; 14 nucleotides agree with TRBD2. CDR3 size: 13 residues. The V segment lost 7 bases and the J segment 7 bases; nucleotides outside the gene matches: 3. Per germline, CDR1 MNHNS and CDR2 SASEGT. In DNA, the CDR3 is TGTGCCAGCATTGGGACTAGCGGGAGAGAGCAGTACTTC. Its translation is CASIGTSGREQYF.

This clonotype was recorded at least ten times. This chain connects TRBV7-6 to TRBJ2-2; D uncertain. The V gene's germline CDR1 is SGHVS and CDR2 FNYEAQ. V lost 5 bases to trimming and J lost 7 bases, with 8 bases between them. The CDR3 has 12 residues. The CDR3 DNA reads as TGTGCCAGCAGCCCAGTCAACGGGGAGCTGTTTTTT. As protein: CASSPVNGELFF.

The chain has TRBV20-1 and TRBJ1-1; the D is unclear. V lost 1 base to trimming and J lost 2 bases, with 11 bases between them. This CDR3 is built from 14 residues. Germline CDR1 DFQATT, CDR2 SNEGSKA (reference sequence). The CDR3 reads CSARVPGLNTEAFF. CDR3 nucleotide sequence: TGCAGTGCTAGAGTCCCAGGTCTTAACACTGAAGCTTTCTTT.

This clonotype showed up just once. V usage is TRBV29-1 and J usage is TRBJ1-1; 8 bases are a match to TRBD1. V was pared by 4 bases and J by 1 base, with 5 bases of the junction left unmatched. Germline CDR1 is SQVTM and CDR2 is ANQGSEA. This CDR3 spans 14 amino acids. The CDR3 protein is CSVVMTGANTEAFF. The CDR3 region has the DNA TGCAGCGTTGTCATGACAGGGGCGAACACTGAAGCTTTCTTT.

CDR3 amino acids: CSVRGQGRRGYTF. The CDR3 nucleotides are TGCAGCGTGAGGGGTCAGGGGCGTAGAGGCTACACCTTC. J is TRBJ1-2 and V is TRBV29-1; the D gene is possibly TRBD1 (6 bases). Germline-derived CDR1 and CDR2 are SQVTM and ANQGSEA. V lost 6 bases, J lost 8 bases, and 19 bases lay in between. The CDR3 runs to 13 residues.

This clonotype was seen a few times. The chain is built from TRBV7-9 and TRBJ2-7; 9 nucleotides align to TRBD1. Trimming took 4 bases from V and 3 from J; bases not matched to a gene: 7. CDR3 size: 15 residues. Germline loops: CDR1 SEHNR, CDR2 FQNEAQ (reference sequence). CDR3 region: CASSSPPGQGYEQYF. CDR3 in DNA: TGTGCCAGCAGCTCTCCACCGGGACAGGGCTACGAGCAGTACTTC. The full variable domain, in which reference TRBV7-9 and TRBJ2-7 provide the parts outside the CDR3, is DTGVSQNPRHKITKRGQNVTFRCDPISEHNRLYWYRQTLGQGPEFLTYFQNEAQLEKSRLLSDRFSAERPKGSFSTLEIQRTEQGDSAMYLCASSSPPGQGYEQYFGPGTRLTVT.

This clonotype was counted ten times or more. This chain joins TRBV29-1 and TRBJ1-3; D is unresolved. There are 13 residues in the CDR3. Trimming left V 4 bases short and J 8 bases short, with 15 bases between. Germline V gene sequence: CDR1 SQVTM, CDR2 ANQGSEA. The CDR3: CSVVISSEHTIYF. The CDR3 DNA reads TGCAGCGTTGTAATCTCATCGGAGCACACCATATATTTT.

This clonotype was observed at least ten times. The rearrangement links TRBV7-9 to TRBJ1-1, with D hard to call. V was trimmed by 5 bases and J by 1 base, leaving 11 bases between them. Germline V lookup: CDR1 SEHNR, CDR2 FQNEAQ (reference sequence). There are 14 residues in the CDR3. The CDR3 is CASSPVWANTEAFF. The CDR3 bases are TGTGCCAGCAGCCCCGTGTGGGCGAACACTGAAGCTTTCTTT.

In this sample, this clonotype turned up many times. The rearrangement links TRBV7-9 to TRBJ2-7, with D perhaps TRBD2 (6 bases). Germline V gene lookup returns CDR1 SEHNR and CDR2 FQNEAQ (reference sequence). CDR3 size: 13 residues. The V end was cut by 1 base, the J end by 7 bases, with 11 bases between. The CDR3 region is CASSLGGEREQYF. The CDR3 DNA reads as TGTGCCAGCAGCTTAGGGGGGGAACGAGAGCAGTACTTC. The full variable domain, in which reference TRBV7-9 and TRBJ2-7 provide the parts outside the CDR3, is DTGVSQNPRHKITKRGQNVTFRCDPISEHNRLYWYRQTLGQGPEFLTYFQNEAQLEKSRLLSDRFSAERPKGSFSTLEIQRTEQGDSAMYLCASSLGGEREQYFGPGTRLTVT.